This T cell receptor beta chain was recovered during a study of blood T cell repertoires in COVID-19 (dated by TCRdb to 2020 to 2022). Describing the broader study: Collaborator samples came from the United States, Italy and Spain and covered acute and convalescent phases of COVID-19. Samples came from the ongoing ImmuneRACE study (first 160 participants) plus 1,254 subjects from 6 global collaborators. The sample metadata nearly always contained a de-identified subject ID, COVID-19 status, age in years and sex. The material from the prospective study consisted of cDNA or gDNA derived from T cells, B-cell-depleted T cells, or PBMCs. HLA class I and class II types, where available, came from metadata supplied by the sample provider rather than from assay-based typing. The repertoires were released in a freely available public database meant as a resource for research on the immune response to SARS-CoV-2. The dataset comprised deeply sampled blood TCRbeta repertoires from subjects exposed to, actively infected with, or recovered from COVID-19. What the study reported, not specific to this receptor: Clinical and demographic metadata were provided uncurated, with the amount varying by source and participant.

TCRbeta CDR3 regions were amplified from genomic DNA by means of the immunoSEQ Assay, a bias-controlled multiplex PCR. The published analysis was carried out like this. The number of nucleated cells in each sample was estimated from the amplification of reference gene primers within the assay. Sequence reads were collapsed and filtered to measure the absolute abundance of every unique TCRbeta CDR3 rearrangement. For each sample, productive Simpson clonality was calculated as the square root of Simpson's diversity index over productive rearrangements. The source is immuneACCESS, and TCRdb retained only in-frame sequences with V and J called. Part of the clones is not carried over; for the studies checked, unresolved V genes explain less than half of this, and the remainder is unexplained. The V and J calls and clone size were taken over from that table, and D and trimming were inferred from the DNA. The sample includes 230,000 or so clones, with about 91% observed a single time. The top ten clones comprise approximately 4.6% of the sample.

The CDR3 numbers 17 residues from cysteine through phenylalanine. Only the CDR3 DNA stays, 51 bases, in frame from base 1. V is cut back by 4 bases and J by 3 bases, with 11 bases in the junction unmatched. A second Seattle source provided samples from volunteer blood donors who had recovered from COVID-19. Whole blood was collected in K2EDTA tubes by collaborating institutions according to the institutions' own protocols. Collaborator samples were shipped for TCRbeta analysis as frozen whole blood, isolated PBMCs, or DNA extracted from either sample type. A note on this clone: The antigen it binds to is not known. Base qualities are not at hand, and no much larger clone is one base apart.

The sequence came from a woman aged 40 to 50 who had recovered from COVID-19. The chain is assembled from TRBV5-3 and TRBJ1-5, with 9 central nucleotides matching TRBD1. TRBV5-3 is sorted into the ORF group, with uncertain function. Sequenced material: peripheral blood. Here is the DNA: TGTGCCAGAAGCACTTTGGGTCGGACAGGGGACAATCAGCCCCAGCATTTT. Its protein reads: CARSTLGRTGDNQPQHF.